Listed here are 18 T cell receptor beta chains from one sample, sequenced in a study of shared clonotypes between healthy human individuals. The protocol was immunoSEQ multiplex PCR, while the TCRdb copy is restricted to in-frame clones and leaves out a portion. The sample contains over a million clones, 65% to 75% of which appear only once. The sample was memory CD4+ T cells sorted from blood. Subset specified: CD45RA-negative fraction. These receptors all stem from a young man in good health.

The V gene is TRBV19, the J gene TRBJ2-1; unclear D gene. Trimming shortened V by 6 bases and J by 4 bases, and 10 bases separated the two germline ends. CDR1 and CDR2 from the germline V gene are LNHDA and SQIVND (reference sequence). The CDR3 extends over 13 amino acids. As DNA, the CDR3 is TGTGCCAGTAGCCAACAAACTTACAATGAGCAGTTCTTC. It is translated as CASSQQTYNEQFF. The variable domain in full, with the rest retrieved from reference TRBV19 and TRBJ2-1, is DGGITQSPKYLFRKEGQNVTLSCEQNLNHDAMYWYRQDPGQGLRLIYYSQIVNDFQKGDIAEGYSVSREKKESFPLTVTSAQKNPTAFYLCASSQQTYNEQFFGPGTRLTVL.

J is TRBJ2-1 and V is TRBV15, with 12 nucleotides matching TRBD2. Trimming at V came to 0 bases and at J to 6 bases, leaving 12 bases not matched to a gene. Germline CDR1 reads LNHNV; CDR2 reads YYDKDF (reference sequence). This CDR3 contains 19 residues. CDR3 amino acids: CATSRDLGLAGWSGNEQFF. The CDR3 DNA reads as TGTGCCACCAGCAGAGACCTGGGACTAGCGGGCTGGTCGGGCAATGAGCAGTTCTTC.

This clone has more than one count but fewer than ten. The chain uses TRBV20-1 and TRBJ1-1; TRBD1 might be the D (5 bases). Trimming stripped 6 bases from V and 7 bases from J, with 9 bases between. Germline CDR1 and CDR2: DFQATT and SNEGSKA (reference sequence). CDR3 size: 10 residues. In DNA form, the CDR3 reads TGCAGTGCCAGCAGGGATGAAGCTTTCTTT. This codes for CSASRDEAFF.

This clone has more than one count but fewer than ten. J is TRBJ1-4 and V is TRBV7-9; 10 bases align to TRBD1. The V and J ends lost 0 bases and 7 bases, in that order; junction bases with no gene match: 11. Germline V gives CDR1 SEHNR, CDR2 FQNEAQ (reference sequence). This CDR3 is 18 amino acids long. The CDR3 region has the DNA TGTGCCAGCAGCTTAGCGAGGAACCGGGACAGGGGCTTTGAAAAACTGTTTTTT. Translated, it gives CASSLARNRDRGFEKLFF.

The gene calls are TRBV13 and TRBJ1-2; 7 nucleotides agree with TRBD1. V lost 2 bases to trimming and J lost 5 bases; unmatched junction nucleotides: 11. Germline values: CDR1 PRHDT, CDR2 FYEKMQ (reference sequence). CDR3 length: 16 residues. CDR3 amino acids: CASSLWGQKSSYGYTF. Written as DNA, the CDR3 is TGTGCCAGCAGCTTATGGGGACAGAAAAGTAGTTATGGCTACACCTTC.

The gene calls are TRBV28 and TRBJ1-5; no reliable D call. This CDR3 comprises 10 residues. V was shortened by 7 bases and J by 6 bases, with 4 bases between the two germline ends. Per the germline V gene, CDR1 is MDHEN and CDR2 is SYDVKM. This CDR3 is CASNLQPQHF. The CDR3 region has the DNA TGTGCCAGCAACCTTCAGCCCCAGCATTTT.

This clone was detected many times. This same CDR3 is encoded by further DNA sequences in the sample. The V and J genes are TRBV2 and TRBJ2-1, with 11 bases lining up with TRBD2. Germline V gene data show CDR1 as SNHLY and CDR2 as FYNNEI. The CDR3 length is 14 residues. Trimming cost V 7 bases and J 4 bases; bases outside gene matches: 3. CDR3 residues: CASKGTSGYNEQFF. The CDR3, as DNA: TGTGCCAGCAAGGGGACTAGCGGATACAATGAGCAGTTCTTC.

This clone came up many times. The genes are TRBV6-6 and TRBJ2-7, with D perhaps TRBD2 (7 bases). There are 13 residues in the CDR3. Between the trimmed V and J ends, which lost 2 bases and 10 bases, there was a span of 15 bases. Looked up from germline, CDR1 is MNHNY and CDR2 is SVGAGI (reference sequence). The CDR3 DNA reads TGTGCCAGCAGTTACACCGGAGGGGGGGTTCAGTACTTC. Protein: CASSYTGGGVQYF.

This sequence joins TRBV2 and TRBJ2-7, with TRBD2 matching 8 bases. The CDR3 covers 19 residues. Germline values: CDR1 SNHLY, CDR2 FYNNEI. The V segment lost 2 bases and the J segment 0 bases; nucleotides outside the gene matches: 15. This CDR3 reads CASSELGLDPRLSSYEQYF. In DNA form, the CDR3 reads TGTGCCAGCAGTGAATTGGGACTAGATCCCAGACTTAGCTCCTACGAGCAGTACTTC.

This chain connects TRBV10-3 to TRBJ2-2, with 8 bases matching TRBD1. Germline CDR1 ENHRY, CDR2 SYGVKD. Trimming took 10 bases from V and 5 from J; bases not matched to a gene: 15. The CDR3 sequence is 16 residues long. DNA for the CDR3: TGTGCCACCGACTCACAGGGGGGTGCTGGAACCGGGGAGCTGTTTTTT. It yields the protein CATDSQGGAGTGELFF.

The chain combines TRBV27 with TRBJ1-6, with TRBD1 matching over 7 bases. Germline V lookup: CDR1 MNHEY, CDR2 SMNVEV (reference sequence). V lost 7 bases, J lost 7 bases, and 7 bases stayed unmatched. The CDR3 length is 14 residues. CDR3 protein: CASTPGGVNSPLHF. CDR3 sequence (DNA): TGTGCCAGCACACCAGGGGGGGTGAATTCACCCCTCCACTTT.

The chain combines TRBV28 with TRBJ1-3; D uncertain. The CDR3 has 13 amino acids. The V end was cut by 6 bases, the J end by 7 bases, with 13 bases between. Germline CDR1 is MDHEN and CDR2 is SYDVKM. CDR3 nucleotide sequence: TGTGCCAGCAGCCGAGGACGGGAGAACACCATATATTTT. This gives the protein CASSRGRENTIYF.

This clone has more than one count but fewer than ten. This sequence joins TRBV4-3 and TRBJ2-4; D perhaps matches TRBD2 (6 bases). With 0 bases removed from V and 6 bases from J, the gap between germline ends came to 12 bases. There are 15 residues in the CDR3. Per the germline V gene, CDR1 is LGHNA and CDR2 is YSLEER. DNA of the CDR3: TGCGCCAGCAGCCAAGACGGAGGGGCGAGAAACATTCAGTACTTC. Its protein product is CASSQDGGARNIQYF.

The chain employs TRBV11-2 and TRBJ2-7, with 7 bases lining up with TRBD1. Unmatched junction bases numbered 13, after V lost 5 bases and J lost 6 bases. The CDR3 is 15 residues long. Germline CDR1 SGHAT, CDR2 FQNNGV. The CDR3 reads CASSLQGQIAIEQYF. The CDR3 region has the DNA TGTGCCAGCAGCCTACAGGGACAGATAGCGATCGAGCAGTACTTC.

The chain uses TRBV6-1 and TRBJ2-3, with unresolved D. The V and J ends lost 7 bases and 4 bases respectively, with 12 bases between them. Germline lookup yields CDR1 MNHNS and CDR2 SASEGT. The CDR3 is 13 amino acids. CDR3 nucleotide sequence: TGTGCCAGCACCCGACCGGCTCCAGATACGCAGTATTTT. As protein: CASTRPAPDTQYF.

This rearrangement joins TRBV5-4 to TRBJ2-3, with D possibly matching TRBD1 (5 bases). V shed 1 base and J shed 4 bases, with 16 bases lying between them. CDR1 and CDR2 (germline): SGHNT, YYREEE (reference sequence). There are 16 residues in the CDR3. CDR3 loop: CASSLSGAGFADTQYF. Written as DNA, the CDR3 is TGTGCCAGCAGCTTGTCCGGCGCAGGGTTTGCAGATACGCAGTATTTT.

The chain employs TRBV19 and TRBJ2-1, with D perhaps TRBD2 (5 bases). This CDR3 is 14 amino acids long. The V and J ends lost 4 bases and 7 bases respectively, with 14 bases between them. In germline, CDR1 is LNHDA, CDR2 SQIVND (reference sequence). CDR3: CASSNGVSRNEQFF. DNA for the CDR3: TGTGCCAGTAGTAACGGGGTCTCACGGAATGAGCAGTTCTTC.

The rearrangement uses TRBV10-3 and TRBJ2-1; maybe TRBD1 (5 bases). Germline V CDR1 and CDR2: ENHRY, SYGVKD. Trimming cost V 11 bases and J 1 base, with 21 bases left between them. There are 16 residues in the CDR3. CDR3 bases: TGTGCCGCAAAGGGCGGAGCCTCAGGGTCCTACAATGAGCAGTTCTTC. It is translated as CAAKGGASGSYNEQFF.